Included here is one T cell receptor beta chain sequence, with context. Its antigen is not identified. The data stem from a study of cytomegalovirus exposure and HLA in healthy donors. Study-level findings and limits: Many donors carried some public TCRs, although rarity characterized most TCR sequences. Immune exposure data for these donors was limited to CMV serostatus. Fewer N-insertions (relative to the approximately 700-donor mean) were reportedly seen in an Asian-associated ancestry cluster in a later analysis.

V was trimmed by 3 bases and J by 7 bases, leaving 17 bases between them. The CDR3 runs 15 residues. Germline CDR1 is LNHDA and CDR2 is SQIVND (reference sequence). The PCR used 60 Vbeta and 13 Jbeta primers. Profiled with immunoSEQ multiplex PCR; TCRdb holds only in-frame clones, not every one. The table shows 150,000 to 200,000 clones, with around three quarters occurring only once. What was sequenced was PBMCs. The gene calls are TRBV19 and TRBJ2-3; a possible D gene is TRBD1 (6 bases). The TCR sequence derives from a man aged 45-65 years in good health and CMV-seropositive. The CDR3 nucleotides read TGTGCCAGTAGTATCAGCACAGGGTTGGTAAATACGCAGTATTTT. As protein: CASSISTGLVNTQYF. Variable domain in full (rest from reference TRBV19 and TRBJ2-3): DGGITQSPKYLFRKEGQNVTLSCEQNLNHDAMYWYRQDPGQGLRLIYYSQIVNDFQKGDIAEGYSVSREKKESFPLTVTSAQKNPTAFYLCASSISTGLVNTQYFGPGTRLTVL.